This T cell receptor (beta chain) was captured in a study of T cell repertoires in cytomegalovirus infection. TCRdb re-analysed the reads in MiXCR, keeping a single row per CDR3 protein. The sample carries about 55,000 distinct CDR3 sequences, roughly a fifth recorded once. This clonotype has a handful of counts. Its specificity is unknown. This sample comprised CD8+ T cells from cultured PBMCs, obtained from culture after CMV antigen stimulation. This TCR was recovered from a human donor in good health (CMV status not recorded). Some clones in this sample may be carry-over from other donors' samples.

The CDR3 loop is CASSLVARRDTQYF. DNA of the CDR3: TGTGCCAGCAGCTTAGTAGCTAGGAGGGATACGCAGTATTTT. The chain combines TRBV7-2 with TRBJ2-3; D may be TRBD2 (5 bases). CDR3 length: 14 residues. CDR1 is SGHTA, CDR2 FQGNSA, per germline. The V end lost 1 base, the J end lost 6 bases, and 11 bases lay between the germline ends.